These T cell receptor beta chains were read from a single sample in a study of blood T cell repertoires in COVID-19. The assay was immunoSEQ multiplex PCR, and TCRdb's table has in-frame clones only and misses some. The table includes 130,000 to 150,000 clones, 80% to 90% detected once. Sequenced input: peripheral blood. The source is a woman aged 50 to 65 with acute or convalescent COVID-19. CDR3s include the opening cysteine and the closing phenylalanine or tryptophan. D genes are given only for firm matches. The listing skips clone size in some rows; elsewhere it reads once, few, many or a size class.

V	D	J	size	DNA	CDR3
TRBV7-3	TRBD2	TRBJ2-2	NA	TGTGCCAGCAGAGCGGGAGGTCAAGCCGGGGAGCTGTTTTTT	CASRAGGQAGELFF
TRBV7-9	NA	TRBJ2-7	NA	TGTGCCAGCAGCCGAGGGCGATACGAGCAGTACTTC	CASSRGRYEQYF
TRBV7-9	NA	TRBJ1-2	NA	TGTGCCAGCAGCTTCGACAGCTATGGCTACACCTTC	CASSFDSYGYTF
TRBV19	TRBD1	TRBJ1-6	NA	TGTGCCAGTAGCCGCTCGGGACAGGATAATTCACCCCTCCACTTT	CASSRSGQDNSPLHF
TRBV19	NA	TRBJ1-1	NA	TGTGCCAGTAGTATAGGGGGGGGCAGTGGGACTGAAGCTTTCTTT	CASSIGGGSGTEAFF
TRBV29-1	TRBD1	TRBJ2-7	NA	TGCAGCGTCCAATCGGGACAGGGTGGGTACGAGCAGTACTTC	CSVQSGQGGYEQYF
TRBV6-5	NA	TRBJ2-7	NA	TGTGCCAGCAGTTCCGCCAGACTAGTCACCTACGAGCAGTACTTC	CASSSARLVTYEQYF
TRBV5-1	NA	TRBJ1-3	NA	TGCGCCAGCAGCTTGGGCAGTTATGGAAACACCATATATTTT	CASSLGSYGNTIYF
TRBV6-5	NA	TRBJ2-1	NA	TGTGCCAGCAGTTCGCGAGGCAATTTCAATGAGCAGTTCTTC	CASSSRGNFNEQFF
TRBV24-1	NA	TRBJ1-5	once	TGTGCCACCAGTGATCGCTCCTACAATCAGCCCCAGCATTTT	CATSDRSYNQPQHF
TRBV4-1	NA	TRBJ1-1	NA	TGCGCCAGCAGCCCCCGGACAGCCTATGAAGCTTTCTTT	CASSPRTAYEAFF
TRBV7-7	NA	TRBJ2-7	NA	TGTGCTAGCAGCTTAGCTTTGGGCAGAACCTACGAGCAGTACTTC	CASSLALGRTYEQYF
TRBV29-1	TRBD2	TRBJ2-5	NA	TGCAGCGTTGCCTTGACTAGCGAAGTTCAAGAGACCCAGTACTTC	CSVALTSEVQETQYF
TRBV10-2	TRBD2	TRBJ2-7	NA	TGCGCCAGCAGGGAAATACTGCGGGAGCAATATATAGTTCCGGGATCCTACGAGCAGTACTTC	CASREILREQYIVPGSYEQYF
TRBV9	NA	TRBJ2-3	NA	TGTGCCAGCAGCGTTAGCGGACGCACAGATACGCAGTATTTT	CASSVSGRTDTQYF
TRBV28	TRBD1	TRBJ1-1	NA	TGTGCCAGCATTCGGGACAGGGTTCGGAACACTGAAGCTTTCTTT	CASIRDRVRNTEAFF
TRBV27	NA	TRBJ1-1	NA	TGTGCCAGCAGTTTATCGGGTGGGGCACGCACTGAAGCTTTCTTT	CASSLSGGARTEAFF
TRBV30	NA	TRBJ1-2	NA	TGTGCCTGGAGTGCGGGGGGCATCTATGGCTACACCTTC	CAWSAGGIYGYTF
TRBV7-9	NA	TRBJ2-1	NA	TGTGCCAGCAGCTTAGTCCCAGTCTACAATGAGCAGTTCTTC	CASSLVPVYNEQFF
TRBV9	NA	TRBJ1-1	NA	TGTGCCAGCAGCCCCACGAGCCGGGGTCCCACTGAAGCTTTCTTT	CASSPTSRGPTEAFF
TRBV14	NA	TRBJ1-4	once	TGTGCCAGCAGCCAAGTAGGCGGGACTAATGAAAAACTGTTTTTT	CASSQVGGTNEKLFF
TRBV19	NA	TRBJ1-1	once	TGTGCCAGTAGTATACCGTTCGGAGACTTGAACACTGAAGCTTTCTTT	CASSIPFGDLNTEAFF
TRBV6-1	TRBD2	TRBJ2-3	once	TGTGCCAGCAGTGAAGCTAGCGGGGTTTCGGCGGATACGCAGTATTTT	CASSEASGVSADTQYF
TRBV5-1	NA	TRBJ2-7	NA	TGCGCCAGCAGCTTTGGCGGGGGCACCTACTACGAGCAGTACTTC	CASSFGGGTYYEQYF
TRBV6-5	NA	TRBJ1-1	NA	TGTGCCAGCAGTCAGGGTTACACTGAAGCTTTCTTT	CASSQGYTEAFF
TRBV5-1	NA	TRBJ2-7	once	TGCGCCAGCAGCCCCGGGACAATCTACGAGCAGTACTTC	CASSPGTIYEQYF
TRBV7-3	TRBD1	TRBJ1-6	NA	TGTGCCAGCAGCTCGGGACAGTCCACCTCACCCCTCCACTTT	CASSSGQSTSPLHF
TRBV28	NA	TRBJ1-2	NA	TGTGCCAGCAGTTCAGGGGTGAACTATGGCTACACCTTC	CASSSGVNYGYTF
TRBV19	TRBD2	TRBJ2-7	NA	TGTGCCAGTAGTGCCGAGGGAGGGAGGTCCTACGAGCAGTACTTC	CASSAEGGRSYEQYF
TRBV27	NA	TRBJ2-3	NA	TGTGCCAGCAGTTTTTATAGGAGTAGAGATACGCAGTATTTT	CASSFYRSRDTQYF
TRBV29-1	TRBD1	TRBJ1-1	NA	TGCAGCGTTGAACCAGGGGGCTTCACTGAAGCTTTCTTT	CSVEPGGFTEAFF
TRBV6-6	TRBD2	TRBJ2-7	NA	TGTGCCAGCAGTCCCAGGACTAGCGGTCCCTACGAGCAGTACTTC	CASSPRTSGPYEQYF
TRBV7-3	TRBD1	TRBJ2-2	NA	TGTGCCAGCAGCCCGGGACAGCAGGGGACCGGGGAGCTGTTTTTT	CASSPGQQGTGELFF
TRBV4-2	TRBD2	TRBJ2-1	NA	TGTGCCAGCAGCCGGCGGGGGGGAAGCTCCTACAATGAGCAGTTCTTC	CASSRRGGSSYNEQFF
TRBV5-6	TRBD1	TRBJ2-1	NA	TGTGCCAGCAGTCCCGGGACAGGGCCCTACAATGAGCAGTTCTTC	CASSPGTGPYNEQFF
TRBV3-1/TRBV3-2	NA	TRBJ2-5	NA	TGTGCCAGCAGCCCCCTAGTCGGGGAGACCCAGTACTTC	CASSPLVGETQYF
TRBV6-6	NA	TRBJ1-5	NA	TGTGCCAGCAGCCGAGGTCCGGGGAGCAATCAGCCCCAGCATTTT	CASSRGPGSNQPQHF